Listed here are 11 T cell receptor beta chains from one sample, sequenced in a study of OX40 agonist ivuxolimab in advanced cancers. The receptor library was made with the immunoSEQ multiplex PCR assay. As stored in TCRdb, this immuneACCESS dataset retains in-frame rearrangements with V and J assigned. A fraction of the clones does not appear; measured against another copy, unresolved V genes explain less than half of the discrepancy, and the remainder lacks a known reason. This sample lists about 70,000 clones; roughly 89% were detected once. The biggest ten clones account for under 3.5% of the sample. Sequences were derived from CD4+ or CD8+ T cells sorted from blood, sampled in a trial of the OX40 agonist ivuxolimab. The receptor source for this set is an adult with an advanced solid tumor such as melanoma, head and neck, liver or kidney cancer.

The CDR3 region is CASRMGGEGYTF. CDR3 nucleotides: TGTGCCAGCAGGATGGGAGGGGAAGGCTACACCTTC. The V call is TRBV6-6, the J call TRBJ1-2, with D possibly matching TRBD1 (5 bases). V shed 6 bases and J shed 8 bases, with 13 bases lying between them. Germline CDR1 is MNHNY and CDR2 is SVGAGI (reference sequence). The CDR3 contains 12 residues.

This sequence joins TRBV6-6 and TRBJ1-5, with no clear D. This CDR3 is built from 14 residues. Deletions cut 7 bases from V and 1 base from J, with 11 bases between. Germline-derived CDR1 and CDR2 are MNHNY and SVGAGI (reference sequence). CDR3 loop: CASTPRGSNQPQHF. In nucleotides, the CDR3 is TGTGCCAGCACCCCCCGAGGGAGCAATCAGCCCCAGCATTTT.

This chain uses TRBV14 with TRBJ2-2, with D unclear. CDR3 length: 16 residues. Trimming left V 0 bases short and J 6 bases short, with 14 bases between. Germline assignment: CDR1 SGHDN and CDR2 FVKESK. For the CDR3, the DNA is TGTGCCAGCAGCCAAGATCATCGCTGGCCACCCGGGGAGCTGTTTTTT. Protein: CASSQDHRWPPGELFF.

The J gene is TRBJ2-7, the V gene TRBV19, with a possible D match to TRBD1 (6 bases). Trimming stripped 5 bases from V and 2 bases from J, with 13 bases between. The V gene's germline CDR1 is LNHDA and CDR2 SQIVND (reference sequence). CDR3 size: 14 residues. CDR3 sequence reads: CASSEETGPYEQYF. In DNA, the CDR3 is TGTGCCAGTAGTGAGGAGACAGGCCCCTACGAGCAGTACTTC.

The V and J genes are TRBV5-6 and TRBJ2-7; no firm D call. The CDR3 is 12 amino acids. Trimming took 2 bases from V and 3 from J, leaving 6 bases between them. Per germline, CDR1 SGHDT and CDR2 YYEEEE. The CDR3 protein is CASSLALYEQYF. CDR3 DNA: TGTGCCAGCAGCTTAGCCCTCTACGAGCAGTACTTC.

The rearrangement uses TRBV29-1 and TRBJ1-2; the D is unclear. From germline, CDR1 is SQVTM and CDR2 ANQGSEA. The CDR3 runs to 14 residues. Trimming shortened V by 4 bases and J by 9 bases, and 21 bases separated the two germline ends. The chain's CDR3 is CSVAPVGARASYTF. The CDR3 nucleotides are TGCAGCGTTGCCCCCGTGGGAGCGCGGGCAAGCTACACCTTC.

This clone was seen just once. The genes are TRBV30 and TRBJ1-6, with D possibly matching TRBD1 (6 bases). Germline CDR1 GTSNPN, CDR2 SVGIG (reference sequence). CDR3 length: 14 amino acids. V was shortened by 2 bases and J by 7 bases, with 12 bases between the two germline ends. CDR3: CAWSLGQTNSPLHF. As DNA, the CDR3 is TGTGCCTGGAGTTTAGGACAGACGAATTCACCCCTCCACTTT.

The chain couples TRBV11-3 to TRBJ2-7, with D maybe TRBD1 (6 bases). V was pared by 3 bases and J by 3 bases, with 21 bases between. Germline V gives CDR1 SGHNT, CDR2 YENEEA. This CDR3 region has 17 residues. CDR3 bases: TGTGCCAGCAGCTTGCTTGGGAACCGGGACAACCACTACGAGCAGTACTTC. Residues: CASSLLGNRDNHYEQYF.

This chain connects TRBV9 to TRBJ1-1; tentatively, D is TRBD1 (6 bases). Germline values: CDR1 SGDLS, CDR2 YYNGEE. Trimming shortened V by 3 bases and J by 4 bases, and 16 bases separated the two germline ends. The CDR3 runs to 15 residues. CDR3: CASSAFLTGFTEAFF. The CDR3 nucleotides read TGTGCCAGCAGCGCATTTTTAACAGGGTTCACTGAAGCTTTCTTT.

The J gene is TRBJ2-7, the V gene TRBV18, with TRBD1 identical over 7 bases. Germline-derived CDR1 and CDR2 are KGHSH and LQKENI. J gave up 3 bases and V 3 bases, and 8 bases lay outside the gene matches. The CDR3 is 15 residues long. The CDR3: CASSPYQDRNYEQYF. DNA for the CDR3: TGTGCCAGCTCACCCTACCAGGACAGGAACTACGAGCAGTACTTC.

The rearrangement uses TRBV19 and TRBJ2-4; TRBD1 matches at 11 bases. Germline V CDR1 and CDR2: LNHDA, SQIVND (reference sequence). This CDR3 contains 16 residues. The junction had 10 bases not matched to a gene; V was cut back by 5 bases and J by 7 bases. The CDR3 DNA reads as TGTGCCAGTAGTGACTCCCACCGGGACAGGGGGAACATTCAGTACTTC. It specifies CASSDSHRDRGNIQYF.